The clone carrying this T cell receptor beta chain was seen a handful of times. Its specificity is unknown. This CDR3 is built from 16 residues. J was trimmed by 5 bases and V by 2 bases; bases with no gene match: 7. The germline V gene has CDR1 SNHLY and CDR2 FYNNEI. TCRdb fed the reads into MiXCR, producing one record per CDR3 protein. The sample includes hundreds of thousands of distinct CDR3 sequences, about 33% seen only once; the top ten take 15% to 20%. This entry is derived from a study of T cell repertoires in cytomegalovirus infection. Across the study: It can be stated that public TCR beta signatures indicated CMV infection as well as a matching HLA type.

Study-wide points: The response measured ex vivo was dominated by TCR beta clonotypes (HLA-C-restricted and CMV-specific). Of the TCR beta families, the public ones yielded a cumulative frequency that identified carriers of CMV plus the relevant HLA.

This chain uses TRBV2 with TRBJ2-2, with 8 bases identical to TRBD1. The material was cultured PBMCs, obtained from culture after CMV antigen stimulation. The clonotype comes from a human donor in good health (CMV status not recorded). Some clones in this sample may be carry-over from other donors' samples. CDR3 bases: TGTGCCAGCAGTGAAACCGGACAGGGACGTACCGGGGAGCTGTTTTTT. This codes for CASSETGQGRTGELFF.